The clone carrying this TCR beta chain has more than one count but fewer than ten. The antigen is not known. V was trimmed by 2 bases and J by 9 bases, leaving 11 bases between them. CDR3 length: 13 residues. Germline V CDR1 and CDR2: SNHLY, FYNNEI. The sample originates from a study of response to subunit inactivated influenza vaccine. Broader study findings: It was suggested by the authors that few new T cells are recruited by each seasonal influenza vaccination.

Each CDR3 protein gets one entry after TCRdb re-called the RT-PCR reads with MiXCR. Of around 750,000 distinct CDR3 sequences in the sample, 21% are singletons; the top ten hold roughly 10%. The TCR was taken from a man aged 50 or older who received an inactivated influenza vaccine. The sequencing here drew on PBMCs from blood, taken about 5 days after vaccination. V is TRBV2 and J is TRBJ2-1; D gene ambiguous. CDR3 sequence: CASSELSTGEQFF. The CDR3 nucleotides are TGTGCCAGCAGTGAATTGTCGACGGGTGAGCAGTTCTTC.